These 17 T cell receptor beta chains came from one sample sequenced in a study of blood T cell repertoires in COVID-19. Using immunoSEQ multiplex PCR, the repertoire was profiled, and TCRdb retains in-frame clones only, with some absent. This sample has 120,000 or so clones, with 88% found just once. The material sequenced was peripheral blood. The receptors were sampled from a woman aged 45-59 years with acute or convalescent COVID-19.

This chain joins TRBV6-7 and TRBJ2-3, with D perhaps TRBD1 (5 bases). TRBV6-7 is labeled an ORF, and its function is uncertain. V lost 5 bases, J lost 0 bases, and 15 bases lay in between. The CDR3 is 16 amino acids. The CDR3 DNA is TGTGCCAGCAGTCCATTCAGGGCTTGGAGCACAGATACGCAGTATTTT. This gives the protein CASSPFRAWSTDTQYF.

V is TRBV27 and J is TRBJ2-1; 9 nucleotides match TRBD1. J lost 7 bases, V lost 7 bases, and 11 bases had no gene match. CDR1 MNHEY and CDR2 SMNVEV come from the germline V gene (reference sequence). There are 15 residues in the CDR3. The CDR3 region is CASTPRDRAQNEQFF. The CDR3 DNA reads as TGTGCCAGCACCCCCCGGGACAGGGCTCAGAATGAGCAGTTCTTC.

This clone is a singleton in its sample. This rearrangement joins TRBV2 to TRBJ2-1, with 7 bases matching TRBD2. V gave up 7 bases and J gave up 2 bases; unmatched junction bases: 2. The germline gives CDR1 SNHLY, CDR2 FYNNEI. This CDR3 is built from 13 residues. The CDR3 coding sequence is TGTGCCAGCACAGCGGGACCCTACAATGAGCAGTTCTTC. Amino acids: CASTAGPYNEQFF.

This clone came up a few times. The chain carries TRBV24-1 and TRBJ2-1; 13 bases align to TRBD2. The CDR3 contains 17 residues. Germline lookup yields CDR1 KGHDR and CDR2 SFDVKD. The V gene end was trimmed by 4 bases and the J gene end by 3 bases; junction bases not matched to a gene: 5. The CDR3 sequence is CATSDTGTSGIYNEQFF. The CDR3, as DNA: TGTGCCACCAGTGACACCGGGACTAGCGGGATCTACAATGAGCAGTTCTTC.

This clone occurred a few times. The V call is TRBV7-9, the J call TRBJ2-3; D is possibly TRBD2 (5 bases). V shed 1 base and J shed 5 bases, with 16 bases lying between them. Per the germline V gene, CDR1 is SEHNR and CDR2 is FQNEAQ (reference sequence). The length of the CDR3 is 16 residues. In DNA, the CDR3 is TGTGCCAGCAGCTTAGAAGGCGGGCTAGTCGGAGATACGCAGTATTTT. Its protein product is CASSLEGGLVGDTQYF.

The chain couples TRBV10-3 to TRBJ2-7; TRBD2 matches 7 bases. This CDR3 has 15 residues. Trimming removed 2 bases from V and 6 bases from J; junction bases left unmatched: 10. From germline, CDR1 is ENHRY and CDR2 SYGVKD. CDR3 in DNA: TGTGCCATCAGTGAGGGGGGGGACCGAAGGCTCGAGCAGTACTTC. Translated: CAISEGGDRRLEQYF.

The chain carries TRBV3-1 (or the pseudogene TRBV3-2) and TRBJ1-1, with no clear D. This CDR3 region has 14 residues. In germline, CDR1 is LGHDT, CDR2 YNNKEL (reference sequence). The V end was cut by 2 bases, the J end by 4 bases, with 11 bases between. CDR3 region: CASSQSDVGTEAFF. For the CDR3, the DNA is TGTGCCAGCAGCCAAAGCGATGTTGGCACTGAAGCTTTCTTT.

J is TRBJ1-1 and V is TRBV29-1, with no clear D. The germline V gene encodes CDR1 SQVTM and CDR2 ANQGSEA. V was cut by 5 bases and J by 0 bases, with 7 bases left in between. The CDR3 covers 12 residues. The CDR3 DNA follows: TGCAGCGTTAAGGGAGTGAACACTGAAGCTTTCTTT. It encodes CSVKGVNTEAFF.

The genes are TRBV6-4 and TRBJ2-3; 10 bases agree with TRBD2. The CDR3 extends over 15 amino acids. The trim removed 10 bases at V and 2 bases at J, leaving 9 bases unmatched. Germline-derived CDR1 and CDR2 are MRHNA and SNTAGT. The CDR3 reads CATSGTSDPTDTQYF. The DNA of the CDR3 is TGTGCCACCTCCGGGACTAGCGACCCCACAGATACGCAGTATTTT.

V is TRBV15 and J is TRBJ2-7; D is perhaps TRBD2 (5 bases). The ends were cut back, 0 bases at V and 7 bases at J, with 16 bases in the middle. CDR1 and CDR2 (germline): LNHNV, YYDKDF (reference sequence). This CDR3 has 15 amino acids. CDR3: CATSRDFGLVSEQYF. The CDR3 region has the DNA TGTGCCACCAGCAGAGACTTCGGACTGGTCTCTGAGCAGTACTTC.

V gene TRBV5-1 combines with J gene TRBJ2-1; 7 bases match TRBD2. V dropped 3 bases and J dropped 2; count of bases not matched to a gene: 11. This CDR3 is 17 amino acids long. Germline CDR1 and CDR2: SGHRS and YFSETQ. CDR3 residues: CASSYRGTTNPYNEQFF. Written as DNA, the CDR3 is TGCGCCAGCAGCTACCGGGGGACTACGAACCCCTACAATGAGCAGTTCTTC.

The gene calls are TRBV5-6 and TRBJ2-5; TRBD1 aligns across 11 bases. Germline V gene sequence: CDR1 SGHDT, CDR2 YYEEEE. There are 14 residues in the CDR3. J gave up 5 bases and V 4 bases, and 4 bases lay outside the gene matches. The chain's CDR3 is CASSRTGGDETQYF. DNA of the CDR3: TGTGCCAGCAGCCGGACAGGGGGCGACGAGACCCAGTACTTC.

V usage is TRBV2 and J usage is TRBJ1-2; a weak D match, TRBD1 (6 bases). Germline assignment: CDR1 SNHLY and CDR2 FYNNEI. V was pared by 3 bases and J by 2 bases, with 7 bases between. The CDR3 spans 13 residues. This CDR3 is CASSEDRNYGYTF. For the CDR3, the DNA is TGTGCCAGCAGTGAGGACAGAAACTATGGCTACACCTTC. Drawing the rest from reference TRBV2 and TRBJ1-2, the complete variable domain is EPEVTQTPSHQVTQMGQEVILRCVPISNHLYFYWYRQILGQKVEFLVSFYNNEISEKSEIFDDQFSVERPDGSNFTLKIRSTKLEDSAMYFCASSEDRNYGYTFGSGTRLTVV.

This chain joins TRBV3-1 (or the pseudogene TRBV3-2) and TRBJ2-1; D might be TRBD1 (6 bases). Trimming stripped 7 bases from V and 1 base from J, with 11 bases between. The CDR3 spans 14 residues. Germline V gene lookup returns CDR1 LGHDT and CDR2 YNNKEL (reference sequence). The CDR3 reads CASNPGQSYNEQFF. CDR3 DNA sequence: TGTGCCAGCAACCCGGGACAATCCTACAATGAGCAGTTCTTC.

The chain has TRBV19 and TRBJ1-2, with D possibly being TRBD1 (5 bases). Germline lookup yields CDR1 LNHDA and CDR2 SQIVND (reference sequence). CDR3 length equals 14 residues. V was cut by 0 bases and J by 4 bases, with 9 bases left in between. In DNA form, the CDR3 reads TGTGCCAGTAGTATAGAGGCAGGGCCCTATGGCTACACCTTC. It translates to CASSIEAGPYGYTF.

The CDR3 DNA is TGTGCCAGCAGCCCTGGTCCGGGTAGGACTAGCGACACCTACGAGCAGTACTTC. Translated, it gives CASSPGPGRTSDTYEQYF. The chain recombines TRBV5-4 with TRBJ2-7, with 9 nucleotides matching TRBD2. The CDR3 loop spans 18 amino acids. Germline CDR1 and CDR2: SGHNT and YYREEE (reference sequence). Losses at the gene ends were 4 bases for V and 2 bases for J; bases not matched to a gene: 16. The whole variable domain, remainder taken from reference TRBV5-4 and TRBJ2-7, is ETGVTQSPTHLIKTRGQQVTLRCSSQSGHNTVSWYQQALGQGPQFIFQYYREEENGRGNFPPRFSGLQFPNYSSELNVNALELDDSALYLCASSPGPGRTSDTYEQYFGPGTRLTVT.

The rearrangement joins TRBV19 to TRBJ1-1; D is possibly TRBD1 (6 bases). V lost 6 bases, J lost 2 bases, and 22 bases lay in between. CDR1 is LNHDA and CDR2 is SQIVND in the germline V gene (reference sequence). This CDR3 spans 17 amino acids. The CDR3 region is CASSLGGRGLHNTEAFF. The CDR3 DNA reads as TGTGCCAGTAGCCTCGGGGGGAGGGGGTTGCACAACACTGAAGCTTTCTTT. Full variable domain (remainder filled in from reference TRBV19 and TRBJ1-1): DGGITQSPKYLFRKEGQNVTLSCEQNLNHDAMYWYRQDPGQGLRLIYYSQIVNDFQKGDIAEGYSVSREKKESFPLTVTSAQKNPTAFYLCASSLGGRGLHNTEAFFGQGTRLTVV.